The clone carrying this TCR beta chain was counted between two and nine times. Antigen: not known. MiXCR was run by TCRdb on the reads, yielding one entry per CDR3 protein. The sample yields about 450,000 distinct CDR3 sequences, approximately 31% seen once. These data are taken from a study of T cell repertoires in cytomegalovirus infection. Findings of the study overall: Ex vivo responses were dominated by HLA-C-restricted CMV-specific TCR beta clonotypes.

This CDR3 has 15 residues. With 0 bases clipped from V and 6 bases from J, the junction kept 6 bases outside the gene matches. Germline values: CDR1 LGHDT, CDR2 YNNKEL (reference sequence). The rearrangement links TRBV3-1 to TRBJ1-2; 8 positions match TRBD1. This TCR derives from a human donor in good health (CMV status not recorded). Some clones in this sample may be carry-over from other donors' samples. The sequencing input was PBMCs. This CDR3 reads CASSQDRTGFDGYTF. CDR3 sequence (DNA): TGTGCCAGCAGCCAAGACCGGACAGGGTTTGATGGCTACACCTTC.